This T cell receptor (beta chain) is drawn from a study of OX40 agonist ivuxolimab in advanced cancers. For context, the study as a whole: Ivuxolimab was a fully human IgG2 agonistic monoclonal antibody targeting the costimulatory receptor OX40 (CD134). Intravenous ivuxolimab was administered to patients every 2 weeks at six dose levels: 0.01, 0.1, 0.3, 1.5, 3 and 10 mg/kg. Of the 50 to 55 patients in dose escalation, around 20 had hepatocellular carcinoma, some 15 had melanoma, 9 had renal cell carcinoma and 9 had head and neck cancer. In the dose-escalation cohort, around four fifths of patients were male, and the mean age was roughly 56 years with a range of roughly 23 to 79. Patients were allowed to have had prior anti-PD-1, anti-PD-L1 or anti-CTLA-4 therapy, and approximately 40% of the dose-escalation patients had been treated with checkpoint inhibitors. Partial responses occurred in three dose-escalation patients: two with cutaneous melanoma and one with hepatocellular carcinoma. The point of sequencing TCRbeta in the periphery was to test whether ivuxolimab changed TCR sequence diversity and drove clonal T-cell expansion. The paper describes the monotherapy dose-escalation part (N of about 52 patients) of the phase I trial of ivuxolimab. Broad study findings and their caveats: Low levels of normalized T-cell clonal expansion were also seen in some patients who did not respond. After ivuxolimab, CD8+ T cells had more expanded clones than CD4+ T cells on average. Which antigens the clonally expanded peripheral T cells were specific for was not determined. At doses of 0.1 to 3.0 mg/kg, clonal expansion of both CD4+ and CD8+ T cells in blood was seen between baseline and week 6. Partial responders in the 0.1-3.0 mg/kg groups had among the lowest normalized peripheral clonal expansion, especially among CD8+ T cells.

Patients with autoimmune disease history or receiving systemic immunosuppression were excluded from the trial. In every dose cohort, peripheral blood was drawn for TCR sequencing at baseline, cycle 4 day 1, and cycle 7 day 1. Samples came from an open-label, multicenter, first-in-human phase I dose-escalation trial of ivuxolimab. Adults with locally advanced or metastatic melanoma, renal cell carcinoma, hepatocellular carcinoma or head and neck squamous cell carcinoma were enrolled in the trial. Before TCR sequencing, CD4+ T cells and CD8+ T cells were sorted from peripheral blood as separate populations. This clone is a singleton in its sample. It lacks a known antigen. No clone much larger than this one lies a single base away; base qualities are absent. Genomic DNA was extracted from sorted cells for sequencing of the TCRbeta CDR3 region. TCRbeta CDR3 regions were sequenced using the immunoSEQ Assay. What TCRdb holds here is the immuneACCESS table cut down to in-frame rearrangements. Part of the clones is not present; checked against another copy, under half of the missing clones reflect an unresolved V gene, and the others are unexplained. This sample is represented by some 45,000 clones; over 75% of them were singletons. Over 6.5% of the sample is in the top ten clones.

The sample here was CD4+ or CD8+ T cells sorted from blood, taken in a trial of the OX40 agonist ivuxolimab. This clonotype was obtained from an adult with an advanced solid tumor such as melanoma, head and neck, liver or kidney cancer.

The DNA sequence follows: TGTGCCAGCAGCCAAGCGTTGGGAACCGGGGAGCTGTTTTTT. Its protein product is CASSQALGTGELFF. The chain is made from TRBV14 and TRBJ2-2, with the D gene not confidently named. The CDR3 goes from the cysteine to the phenylalanine over 14 residues. Only CDR3 DNA remains: 42 bases, in frame from the first base. V lost 1 base and J lost 5 bases; the stretch between them is 8 bases long. Taken from the germline V gene, the CDR1 and CDR2 loops are SGHDN and FVKESK.